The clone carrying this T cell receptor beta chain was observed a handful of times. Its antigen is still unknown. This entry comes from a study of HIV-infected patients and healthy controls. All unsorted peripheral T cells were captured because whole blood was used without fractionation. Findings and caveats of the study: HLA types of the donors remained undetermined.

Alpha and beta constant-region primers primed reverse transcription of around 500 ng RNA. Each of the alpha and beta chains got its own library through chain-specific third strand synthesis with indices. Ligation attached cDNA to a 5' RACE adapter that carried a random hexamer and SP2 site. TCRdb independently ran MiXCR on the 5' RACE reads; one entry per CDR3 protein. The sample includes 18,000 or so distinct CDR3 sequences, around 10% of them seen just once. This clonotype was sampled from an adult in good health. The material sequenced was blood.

The CDR3, as DNA: TGTGCCGCCCGGGCTTTCGGGGCAAAATTGGTCAATGAGCAGTTCTTC. Its protein product is CAARAFGAKLVNEQFF. This sequence joins TRBV10-3 and TRBJ2-1, with D perhaps given as TRBD1 or TRBD2 (5 bases each). The germline CDR1 and CDR2 sequences are ENHRY and SYGVKD. V was cut by 11 bases and J by 6 bases, with 26 bases left in between. The CDR3 length is 16 residues.